What follows are 9 T cell receptor beta chains derived from one specimen sequenced in a study of control samples from healthy donors and cancer patients. Profiling relied on immunoSEQ multiplex PCR, and the TCRdb table lists in-frame clones only, not all of them. The table includes about 120,000 clones, about 91% detected once. The sequenced sample consisted of blood. The source of these receptors is a man between 40 and 49 years old in good health.

The gene calls are TRBV7-9 and TRBJ1-2; D is unclear. Germline V gene lookup returns CDR1 SEHNR and CDR2 FQNEAQ (reference sequence). The CDR3 length is 14 residues. V was shortened by 5 bases and J by 1 base, with 11 bases between the two germline ends. Here the CDR3 reads CASSANTDNYGYTF. CDR3 DNA sequence: TGTGCCAGCAGCGCGAATACTGATAACTATGGCTACACCTTC.

The chain has TRBV10-2 and TRBJ1-2; no firm D call. This CDR3 has 12 residues. Trimming took 0 bases from V and 10 from J, leaving 9 bases between them. Germline V lookup: CDR1 WSHSY, CDR2 SAAADI. The DNA for the CDR3 is TGCGCCAGCAGTGAGTCGGCGGTATCCTACACCTTC. This gives the protein CASSESAVSYTF.

The CDR3 region is CASGRQGAGGYTF. The CDR3 DNA sequence: TGTGCCAGCGGCCGACAGGGGGCGGGAGGCTACACCTTC. The V gene is TRBV6-5, the J gene TRBJ1-2, with TRBD1 matching over 10 bases. The CDR3 contains 13 residues. J lost 8 bases, V lost 8 bases, and 8 bases had no gene match. CDR1 is MNHEY, CDR2 SVGAGI, per germline.

This sequence joins TRBV7-8 and TRBJ1-1, with 9 nucleotides matching TRBD1. Germline CDR1 and CDR2: SGHVS and FQNEAQ. Trimming at V came to 5 bases and at J to 2 bases, leaving 9 bases not matched to a gene. The CDR3 totals 16 residues. The CDR3 region is CASSGDRVLKNTEAFF. The CDR3 DNA is TGTGCCAGCAGCGGGGACAGGGTTTTGAAAAACACTGAAGCTTTCTTT.

CDR3 in amino acids: CASSLDNHRTGELFF. In DNA, the CDR3 is TGTGCCAGCAGCTTGGACAACCACCGGACCGGGGAGCTGTTTTTT. The genes are TRBV7-9 and TRBJ2-2; tentatively, D is TRBD1 (5 bases). Deletions cut 3 bases from V and 5 bases from J, with 13 bases between. Germline CDR1 is SEHNR and CDR2 is FQNEAQ (reference sequence). The CDR3 is 15 amino acids.

CDR3 coding DNA: TGTGCCAGCAGCGCGAAGGGACAGGGAATCACCGGGGAGCTGTTTTTT. It is translated as CASSAKGQGITGELFF. The V call is TRBV9, the J call TRBJ2-2; 9 bases are shared with TRBD1. This CDR3 has 16 residues. The germline CDR1 and CDR2 sequences are SGDLS and YYNGEE. Trimming cost V 3 bases and J 4 bases; bases outside gene matches: 7.

The rearrangement uses TRBV19 and TRBJ2-7; the D is unclear. CDR1 LNHDA and CDR2 SQIVND come from the germline V gene (reference sequence). The CDR3 has 10 amino acids. The V end was cut by 8 bases, the J end by 4 bases, with 6 bases between. CDR3 in amino acids: CASGDYEQYF. Here the CDR3 DNA reads TGTGCCAGTGGTGATTACGAGCAGTACTTC.

The rearrangement uses TRBV29-1 and TRBJ1-1; no clear D gene. The V end was cut by 4 bases, the J end by 3 bases, with 3 bases between. Per germline, CDR1 SQVTM and CDR2 ANQGSEA. The CDR3 loop spans 10 amino acids. In nucleotides, the CDR3 is TGCAGCGTTGTCGACACTGAAGCTTTCTTT. Translating gives CSVVDTEAFF. Full variable domain (rest looked up from reference TRBV29-1 and TRBJ1-1): SAVISQKPSRDICQRGTSLTIQCQVDSQVTMMFWYRQQPGQSLTLIATANQGSEATYESGFVIDKFPISRPNLTFSTLTVSNMSPEDSSIYLCSVVDTEAFFGQGTRLTVV.

This clone was recorded only once. The chain combines TRBV30 with TRBJ2-3; the D is unclear. The V and J ends lost 2 bases and 5 bases respectively, with 17 bases between them. The CDR3 length is 15 residues. The germline V gene encodes CDR1 GTSNPN and CDR2 SVGIG (reference sequence). The DNA of the CDR3 is TGTGCCTGGAGTCCTGTACTGAACCGAGGAGATACGCAGTATTTT. Its translation is CAWSPVLNRGDTQYF.